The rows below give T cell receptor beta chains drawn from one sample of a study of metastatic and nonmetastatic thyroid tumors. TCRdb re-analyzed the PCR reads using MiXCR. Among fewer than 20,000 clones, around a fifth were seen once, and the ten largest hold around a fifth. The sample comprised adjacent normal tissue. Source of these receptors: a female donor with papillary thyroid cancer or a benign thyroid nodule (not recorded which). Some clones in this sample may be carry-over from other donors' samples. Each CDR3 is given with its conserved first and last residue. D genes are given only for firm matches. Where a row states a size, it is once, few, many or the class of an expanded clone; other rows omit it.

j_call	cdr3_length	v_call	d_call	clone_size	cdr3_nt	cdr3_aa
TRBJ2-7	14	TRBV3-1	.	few	TGTGCCAGCAGCCAAAAAGCAAGTGCTAGGGAGCAGTACTTC	CASSQKASAREQYF
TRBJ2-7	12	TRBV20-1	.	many	TGCAGTGCAGGGGCCGCCCCTTACGAGCAGTACTTC	CSAGAAPYEQYF
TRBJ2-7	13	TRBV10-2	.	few	TGCGCCAGCAGGCCGGGACTCCAGTCGGGGCAGTACTTC	CASRPGLQSGQYF
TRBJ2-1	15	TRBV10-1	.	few	TGCGCCAGCAGTGTAGGGTCTAGTGGCTACAATGAGCAGTTCTTC	CASSVGSSGYNEQFF
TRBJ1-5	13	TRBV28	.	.	TGTGCCAGCAGTTTAAACGGCAATCAGCCCCAGCATTTT	CASSLNGNQPQHF
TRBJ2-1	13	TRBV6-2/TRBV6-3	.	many	TGTGCCAGCAGTTATTTTCTCAACAATGAGCAGTTCTTC	CASSYFLNNEQFF
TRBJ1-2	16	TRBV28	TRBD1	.	TGTGCCAGCAGCCTACAGGGGGCCAGTCGGGCTTATGGCTACACCTTC	CASSLQGASRAYGYTF
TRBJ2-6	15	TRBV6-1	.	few	TGTGCCAGCAGTCAGTGGAACTCTGGGGCCAACGTCCTGACTTTC	CASSQWNSGANVLTF
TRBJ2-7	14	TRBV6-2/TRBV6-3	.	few	TGTGCCAGCAGCGGGACTGCAAGCCCCTACGAGCAGTACTTC	CASSGTASPYEQYF
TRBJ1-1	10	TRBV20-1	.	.	TGCAGTGTAGAGAACACTGAAGCTTTCTTT	CSVENTEAFF
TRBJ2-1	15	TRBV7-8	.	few	TGTGCCAGCAGCTTATGGCGCCTCCAAGAAAATGAGCAGTTCTTC	CASSLWRLQENEQFF
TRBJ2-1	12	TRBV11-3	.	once	.	CASSVGQGAREF
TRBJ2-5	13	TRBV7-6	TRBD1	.	TGTGCCAGCGCTGGGACAGTTAGCGAGACCCAGTACTTC	CASAGTVSETQYF
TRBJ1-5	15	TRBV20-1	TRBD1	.	TGCAGTGCTAGAGAGATAGGGACAGCGAATCAGCCCCAGCATTTT	CSAREIGTANQPQHF
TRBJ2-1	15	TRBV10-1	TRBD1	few	TGCGCCAGCAGCCAGACAGGGGCCCTATACAATGAGCAGTTCTTC	CASSQTGALYNEQFF
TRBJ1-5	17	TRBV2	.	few	TGTGCCAGCAGTGAAGCGCTTCGAGGGGGTCTAGGTCAGCCCCAGCATTTT	CASSEALRGGLGQPQHF
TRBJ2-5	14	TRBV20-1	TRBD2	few	TGCAGTGCTAGAGCTCAGGGACTAGCGGAGACCCAGTACTTC	CSARAQGLAETQYF
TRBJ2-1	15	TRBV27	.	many	TGTGCCAGCAAGAACATGGGGCGGACTTACAATGAGCAGTTCTTC	CASKNMGRTYNEQFF
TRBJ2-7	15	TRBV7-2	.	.	TGTGCCAGCAGCTTAGGAGGGGGGCTATTCTACGATCAGTACTTC	CASSLGGGLFYDQYF
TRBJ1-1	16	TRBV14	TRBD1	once	TGTGCCAGCAGCGCCCGGGACAGGGGGCTTTACACTGAAGCTTTCTTT	CASSARDRGLYTEAFF
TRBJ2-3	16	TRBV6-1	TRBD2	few	TGTGCCAGCAGTGAAGCGTCGGGGGGGGCTACAGATACGCAGTATTTT	CASSEASGGATDTQYF
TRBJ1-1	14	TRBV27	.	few	TGTGCCAGCAGTTTATCGGTGCGAGGCGGTGAAGCTTTCTTT	CASSLSVRGGEAFF
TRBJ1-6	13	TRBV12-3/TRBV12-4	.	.	TGTGCCAGCAGTTTTGAGGGTAATTCACCCCTCCACTTT	CASSFEGNSPLHF
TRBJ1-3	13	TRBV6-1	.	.	TGTGCCAGCAGGCAGGGCTCTGGAAACACCATATATTTT	CASRQGSGNTIYF
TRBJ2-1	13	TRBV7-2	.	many	TGTGCCAGCAGCTCGGGACTGGTCAAAGAGCAGTTCTTC	CASSSGLVKEQFF
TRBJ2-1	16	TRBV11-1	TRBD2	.	TGTGCCAGCAGCTTAGCGCCTAGCGGGGGAAACAATGATCAGTTCTTC	CASSLAPSGGNNDQFF
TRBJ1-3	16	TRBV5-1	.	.	TGCGCCAGCAGCTACGGACACGAAATCTCTGGAAACACCATATATTTT	CASSYGHEISGNTIYF
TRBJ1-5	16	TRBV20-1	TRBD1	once	TGCAGTGCTAGAGATCCGGGTACAGGGGGTTATCAGCCCCAGCATTTT	CSARDPGTGGYQPQHF
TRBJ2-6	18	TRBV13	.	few	TGTGCCAGCAGCTTAGGGGCAGGCATTACCTCTGGGGCCAACGTCCTGACTTTC	CASSLGAGITSGANVLTF
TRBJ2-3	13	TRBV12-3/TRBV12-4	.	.	TGTGCCAGCAGCGCGGACGGAACCGATACGCAGTATTTT	CASSADGTDTQYF
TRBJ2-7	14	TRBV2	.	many	TGTGCCAGCAATTCAGACCGGGACTCGTACGAGCAGTACTTC	CASNSDRDSYEQYF
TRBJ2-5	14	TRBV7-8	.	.	TGTGCCAGCAGCTTAGCAGGATTCCAAGAGACCCAGTACTTC	CASSLAGFQETQYF
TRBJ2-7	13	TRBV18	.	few	TGTGCCAGCTCCCCGTCCGACACGCGCGAGCAGTACTTC	CASSPSDTREQYF
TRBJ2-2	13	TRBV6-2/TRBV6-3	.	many	TGTGCCAGCAGTTACTCAGAAACCGGGGAGCTGTTTTTT	CASSYSETGELFF